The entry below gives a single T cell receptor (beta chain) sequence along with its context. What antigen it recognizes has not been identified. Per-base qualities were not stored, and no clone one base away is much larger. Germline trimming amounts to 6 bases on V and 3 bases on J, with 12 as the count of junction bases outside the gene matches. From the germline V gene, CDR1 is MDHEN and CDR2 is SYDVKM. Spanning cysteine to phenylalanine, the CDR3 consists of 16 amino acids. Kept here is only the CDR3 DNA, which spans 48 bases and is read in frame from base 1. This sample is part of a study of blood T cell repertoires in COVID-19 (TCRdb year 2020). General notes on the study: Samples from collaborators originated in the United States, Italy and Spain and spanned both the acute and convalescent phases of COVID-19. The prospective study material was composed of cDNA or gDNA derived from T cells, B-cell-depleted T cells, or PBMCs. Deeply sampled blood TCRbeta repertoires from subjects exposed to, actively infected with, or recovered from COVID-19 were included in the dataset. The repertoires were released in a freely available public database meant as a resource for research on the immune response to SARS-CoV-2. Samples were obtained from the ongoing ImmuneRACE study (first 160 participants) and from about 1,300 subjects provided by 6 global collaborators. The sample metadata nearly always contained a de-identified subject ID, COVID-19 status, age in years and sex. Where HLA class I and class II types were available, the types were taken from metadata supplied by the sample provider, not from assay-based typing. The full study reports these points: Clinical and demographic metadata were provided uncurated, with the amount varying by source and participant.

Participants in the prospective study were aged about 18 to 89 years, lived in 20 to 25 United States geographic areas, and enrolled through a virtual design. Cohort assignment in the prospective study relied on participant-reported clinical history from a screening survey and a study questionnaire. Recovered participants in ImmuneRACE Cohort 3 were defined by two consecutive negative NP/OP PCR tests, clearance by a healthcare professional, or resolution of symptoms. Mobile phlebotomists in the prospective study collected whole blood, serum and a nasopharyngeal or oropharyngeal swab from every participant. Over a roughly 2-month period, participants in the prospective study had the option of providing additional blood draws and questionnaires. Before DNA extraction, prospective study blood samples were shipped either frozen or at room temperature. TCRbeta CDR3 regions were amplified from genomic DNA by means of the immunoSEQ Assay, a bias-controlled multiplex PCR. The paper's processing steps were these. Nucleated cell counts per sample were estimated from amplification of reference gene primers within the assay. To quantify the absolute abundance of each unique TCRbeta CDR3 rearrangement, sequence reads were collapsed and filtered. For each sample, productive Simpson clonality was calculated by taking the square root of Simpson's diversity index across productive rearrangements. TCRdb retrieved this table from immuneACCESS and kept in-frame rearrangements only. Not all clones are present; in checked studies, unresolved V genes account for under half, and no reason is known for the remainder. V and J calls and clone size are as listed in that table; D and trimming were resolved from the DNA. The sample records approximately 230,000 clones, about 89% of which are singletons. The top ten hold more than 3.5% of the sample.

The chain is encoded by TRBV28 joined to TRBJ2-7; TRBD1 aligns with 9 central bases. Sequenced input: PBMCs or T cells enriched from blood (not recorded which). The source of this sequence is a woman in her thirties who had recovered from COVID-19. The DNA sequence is TGTGCCAGCAGATTGAACAGGGGGACAGGGTTCTACGAGCAGTACTTC. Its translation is CASRLNRGTGFYEQYF.